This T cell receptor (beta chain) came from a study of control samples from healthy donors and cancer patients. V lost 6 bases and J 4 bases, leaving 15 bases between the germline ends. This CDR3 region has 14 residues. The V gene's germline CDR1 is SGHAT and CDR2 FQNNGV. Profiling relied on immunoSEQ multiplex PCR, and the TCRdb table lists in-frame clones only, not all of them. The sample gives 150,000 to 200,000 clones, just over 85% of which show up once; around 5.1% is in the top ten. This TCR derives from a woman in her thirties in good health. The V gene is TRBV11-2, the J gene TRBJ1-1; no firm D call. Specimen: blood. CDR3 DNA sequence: TGTGCCAGCAGGCCGACAACCCTGGGCACTGAAGCTTTCTTT. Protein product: CASRPTTLGTEAFF.